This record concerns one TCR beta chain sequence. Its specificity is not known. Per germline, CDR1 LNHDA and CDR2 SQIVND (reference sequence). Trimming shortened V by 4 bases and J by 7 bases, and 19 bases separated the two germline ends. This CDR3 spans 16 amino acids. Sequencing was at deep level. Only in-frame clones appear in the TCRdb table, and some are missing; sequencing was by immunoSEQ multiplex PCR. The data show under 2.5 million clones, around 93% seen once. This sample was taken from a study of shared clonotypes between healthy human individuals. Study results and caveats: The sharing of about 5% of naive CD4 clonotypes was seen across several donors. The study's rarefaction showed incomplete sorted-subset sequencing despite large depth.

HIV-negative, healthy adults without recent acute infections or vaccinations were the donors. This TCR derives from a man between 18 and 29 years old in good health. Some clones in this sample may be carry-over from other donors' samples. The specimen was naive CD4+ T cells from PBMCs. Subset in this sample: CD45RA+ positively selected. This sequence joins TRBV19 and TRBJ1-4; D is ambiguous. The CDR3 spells CASSTSLTLTGEKLFF. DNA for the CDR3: TGTGCCAGTAGTACCAGTCTGACACTCACCGGTGAAAAACTGTTTTTT.